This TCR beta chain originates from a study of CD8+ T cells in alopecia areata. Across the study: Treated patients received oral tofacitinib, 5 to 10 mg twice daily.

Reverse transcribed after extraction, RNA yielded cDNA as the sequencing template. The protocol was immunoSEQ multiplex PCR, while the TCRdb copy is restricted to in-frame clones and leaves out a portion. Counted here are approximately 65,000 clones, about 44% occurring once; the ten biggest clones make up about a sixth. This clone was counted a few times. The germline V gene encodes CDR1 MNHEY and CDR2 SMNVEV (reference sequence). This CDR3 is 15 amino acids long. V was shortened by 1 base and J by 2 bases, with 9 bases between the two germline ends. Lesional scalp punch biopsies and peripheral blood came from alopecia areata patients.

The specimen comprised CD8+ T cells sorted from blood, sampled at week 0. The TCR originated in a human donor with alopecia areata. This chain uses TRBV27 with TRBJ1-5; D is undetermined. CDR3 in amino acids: CASSLYGVRNQPQHF. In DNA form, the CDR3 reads TGTGCCAGCAGTTTATACGGGGTGCGCAATCAGCCCCAGCATTTT.